The 14 T cell receptor beta chains in this list originate from one sample, sequenced in a study of identical twins. TCRdb ran MiXCR on the 5' RACE reads and lists one entry per CDR3 protein. The sample records roughly 1.6 million distinct CDR3 sequences, roughly a third being singletons. The specimen sequenced was cord blood. The receptor source for this set is a newborn girl in good health.

The chain is built from TRBV5-1 and TRBJ2-3, with D perhaps matching TRBD2 (6 bases). The CDR3 contains 16 residues. Trimming removed 1 base at V and 3 bases at J, with 15 bases between. Germline V gene sequence: CDR1 SGHRS, CDR2 YFSETQ. CDR3: CASSLPLLGGTDTQYF. CDR3 DNA sequence: TGCGCCAGCAGCTTGCCGTTGTTGGGGGGAACAGATACGCAGTATTTT.

This clonotype was counted at least ten times. V and J are TRBV28 and TRBJ2-7; 7 positions match TRBD1. This CDR3 spans 14 amino acids. Germline V gene lookup returns CDR1 MDHEN and CDR2 SYDVKM. V shed 5 bases, J shed 4 bases, and the junction held 8 bases outside the gene matches. This CDR3 is CASSTPGQIYEQYF. For the CDR3, the DNA is TGTGCCAGCAGTACGCCGGGACAGATATACGAGCAGTACTTC.

This clonotype has a handful of counts. CDR3: CASSLAGGPGYINNEQFF. For the CDR3, the DNA is TGTGCCAGCAGCTTAGCGGGAGGGCCTGGTTACATCAACAATGAGCAGTTCTTC. The V and J genes are TRBV7-9 and TRBJ2-1; 7 nucleotides match TRBD2. The CDR3 has 18 residues. Germline CDR1 and CDR2: SEHNR and FQNEAQ (reference sequence). With 0 bases clipped from V and 5 bases from J, the junction kept 13 bases outside the gene matches.

This clonotype was counted a few times. The chain employs TRBV6-5 and TRBJ2-3; no clear D. Trimming left V 6 bases short and J 6 bases short, with 10 bases between. The CDR3 has 12 amino acids. The germline gives CDR1 MNHEY, CDR2 SVGAGI. The chain's CDR3 is CASRTPEDTQYF. The DNA of the CDR3 is TGTGCCAGCAGAACCCCTGAGGATACGCAGTATTTT.

The genes are TRBV24-1 and TRBJ2-3; TRBD1 matches 9 bases. V lost 3 bases, J lost 6 bases, and 3 bases stayed unmatched. CDR3 length: 14 residues. Germline CDR1 is KGHDR and CDR2 is SFDVKD. CDR3 sequence (DNA): TGTGCCACCAGTGATATGACAGGGGGTGATACGCAGTATTTT. Its translation: CATSDMTGGDTQYF.

This clonotype was counted a few times. V gene TRBV3-1 combines with J gene TRBJ1-1; D remains ambiguous. V lost 5 bases, J lost 1 base, and 11 bases lay in between. The CDR3 length is 14 residues. Per germline, CDR1 LGHDT and CDR2 YNNKEL (reference sequence). The CDR3 loop is CASSGPGRNTEAFF. DNA of the CDR3: TGTGCCAGCAGCGGGCCGGGGAGGAACACTGAAGCTTTCTTT. The variable domain in full, with the rest retrieved from reference TRBV3-1 and TRBJ1-1, is DTAVSQTPKYLVTQMGNDKSIKCEQNLGHDTMYWYKQDSKKFLKIMFSYNNKELIINETVPNRFSPKSPDKAHLNLHINSLELGDSAVYFCASSGPGRNTEAFFGQGTRLTVV.

The chain links TRBV27 to TRBJ2-7; 13 nucleotides agree with TRBD2. The germline V gene has CDR1 MNHEY and CDR2 SMNVEV (reference sequence). This CDR3 comprises 18 residues. V shed 5 bases, J shed 4 bases, and the junction held 14 bases outside the gene matches. This CDR3 is CASSGGTGPLAGGYEQYF. Here the CDR3 DNA reads TGTGCCAGCAGTGGCGGGACAGGGCCACTAGCGGGGGGGTACGAGCAGTACTTC.

The V gene is TRBV20-1, the J gene TRBJ1-4; the match to TRBD1 covers 8 bases. The junction had 8 bases not matched to a gene; V was cut back by 0 bases and J by 11 bases. Germline-derived CDR1 and CDR2 are DFQATT and SNEGSKA (reference sequence). This CDR3 spans 14 amino acids. The CDR3 DNA follows: TGCAGTGCTAGAGATGGGGGACGACAGGGGAAACTGTTTTTT. It codes for CSARDGGRQGKLFF.

This clonotype was seen more than once but under ten times. The V call is TRBV20-1, the J call TRBJ1-1; D is unresolved. The CDR3 is 14 amino acids. In germline, CDR1 is DFQATT, CDR2 SNEGSKA (reference sequence). The DNA of the CDR3 is TGCAGCACATCCGGGCAGGCCAAGAACACTGAAGCTTTCTTT. This codes for CSTSGQAKNTEAFF.

The J gene is TRBJ2-1, the V gene TRBV29-1, with 9 bases fitting TRBD2. Germline assignment: CDR1 SQVTM and CDR2 ANQGSEA. The CDR3 is 16 amino acids. The junction had 8 bases not matched to a gene; V was cut back by 1 base and J by 4 bases. The CDR3 is CSVEGRRGGRYNEQFF. The CDR3 DNA reads TGCAGCGTTGAAGGACGGCGGGGGGGACGATACAATGAGCAGTTCTTC.

V is TRBV28 and J is TRBJ2-1, with D hard to call. This CDR3 is 15 amino acids long. V shed 2 bases and J shed 5 bases, with 13 bases lying between them. The germline V gene has CDR1 MDHEN and CDR2 SYDVKM. CDR3 in amino acids: CASSLTSVVDNEQFF. DNA of the CDR3: TGTGCCAGCAGTTTAACCAGCGTGGTTGACAATGAGCAGTTCTTC.

The chain combines TRBV2 with TRBJ2-3; 7 nucleotides match TRBD2. Germline V gene sequence: CDR1 SNHLY, CDR2 FYNNEI. V lost 9 bases, J lost 0 bases, and 9 bases stayed unmatched. This CDR3 region has 15 residues. The CDR3 spells CARALRGGSTDTQYF. The CDR3 DNA sequence: TGTGCCAGGGCCCTTCGCGGGGGTAGCACAGATACGCAGTATTTT.

This rearrangement joins TRBV2 to TRBJ2-4; TRBD2 agrees at 12 bases. This CDR3 spans 17 amino acids. The ends lost 6 bases at V and 0 bases at J; junction bases unmatched: 6. Germline values: CDR1 SNHLY, CDR2 FYNNEI. The CDR3 DNA reads TGTGCCAGCAGAGCCTCGGGACTAGCGGGAGCCAAAAACATTCAGTACTTC. Translation gives CASRASGLAGAKNIQYF.

This chain connects TRBV12-3 or TRBV12-4 to TRBJ2-1, with 13 bases aligning to TRBD2. The CDR3 spans 15 residues. J was trimmed by 8 bases and V by 6 bases; bases with no gene match: 7. CDR3 sequence reads: CASSQTSGRGHEQFF. The DNA of the CDR3 is TGTGCCAGCAGCCAAACTAGCGGGAGGGGTCATGAGCAGTTCTTC.